The next 19 T cell receptor beta chains were all read from a single sample in a study of T-cell reconstitution after alpha-beta-depleted transplantation in children. Notes on the study in general: About two months after transplant, alpha-beta T cells reportedly came from several hundred expanded graft clones.

Preparation of the TCRbeta library involved a method that used unique molecular identifiers. One entry per CDR3 protein results from TCRdb running MiXCR on the PCR reads. The table records 25,000 to 35,000 distinct CDR3 sequences, about 7% of them present only once. The antigens for these receptors are not known. The specimen comprised peripheral blood, sampled 60 days after TCRalphabeta/CD19-depleted stem cell transplant. The receptors stem from a child under two years old who had a stem cell transplant for acute myeloid leukemia, so the T cells may come from the graft donor.

This clonotype was counted at least ten times. The V call is TRBV7-3, the J call TRBJ2-2; the D gene could be TRBD1 or TRBD2 (5 bases each). V was shortened by 0 bases and J by 7 bases, with 9 bases between the two germline ends. The CDR3 sequence is 14 residues long. Germline values: CDR1 SGHTA, CDR2 FQGTGA. This chain's CDR3 is CASSLTGVDGELFF. DNA for the CDR3: TGTGCCAGCAGCTTAACGGGGGTGGACGGGGAGCTGTTTTTT.

This clonotype was counted between two and nine times. The rearrangement uses TRBV20-1 and TRBJ1-3; the D is unclear. The CDR3 is 13 amino acids. Trimming shortened V by 3 bases and J by 4 bases, and 10 bases separated the two germline ends. CDR1 and CDR2 (germline): DFQATT, SNEGSKA (reference sequence). CDR3 sequence reads: CSASSDLGNTIYF. CDR3 DNA: TGCAGTGCTAGTTCCGACCTCGGAAACACCATATATTTT.

This clonotype was found many times. V and J are TRBV28 and TRBJ1-5; 7 bases match TRBD1. Germline V lookup: CDR1 MDHEN, CDR2 SYDVKM. The CDR3 has 15 amino acids. Losses at the gene ends were 2 bases for V and 7 bases for J; bases not matched to a gene: 8. CDR3 sequence (DNA): TGTGCCAGCAGTTTACTCCGGGACAGCGGACAGCCCCAGCATTTT. The encoded protein is CASSLLRDSGQPQHF.

Many counts were recorded for this clonotype. The V call is TRBV20-1, the J call TRBJ2-4; 9 bases fit TRBD2. Looked up from germline, CDR1 is DFQATT and CDR2 is SNEGSKA (reference sequence). The V and J ends lost 5 bases and 15 bases, in that order; junction bases with no gene match: 8. The length of the CDR3 is 11 residues. CDR3 in amino acids: CSASGSGGRYF. DNA for the CDR3: TGCAGTGCTTCTGGGAGCGGGGGGAGGTACTTC.

This clonotype was recorded at least ten times. V gene TRBV30 combines with J gene TRBJ2-2; no reliable D call. V lost 5 bases and J lost 1, with 8 bases in between. Germline loops: CDR1 GTSNPN, CDR2 SVGIG (reference sequence). This CDR3 is 13 amino acids long. The CDR3 loop is CAWDRVNTGELFF. In nucleotides, the CDR3 is TGTGCCTGGGATAGGGTGAACACCGGGGAGCTGTTTTTT.

This clonotype was found many times. This chain links TRBV11-2 with TRBJ2-1; 8 bases line up with TRBD1. The V segment lost 5 bases and the J segment 8 bases; nucleotides outside the gene matches: 8. Germline V CDR1 and CDR2: SGHAT, FQNNGV. The CDR3 loop spans 14 amino acids. The CDR3 is CASSRTGSRDEQFF. CDR3 bases: TGTGCCAGCAGCCGGACAGGGTCCCGGGATGAGCAGTTCTTC.

At least ten counts were recorded for this clonotype. CDR3 in amino acids: CASSRGVGTEAFF. DNA for the CDR3: TGTGCCAGCAGCCGGGGGGTGGGCACTGAAGCTTTCTTT. The V gene is TRBV27, the J gene TRBJ1-1; D possibly corresponds to TRBD1 (5 bases). The germline V and J ends were trimmed by 6 bases and 4 bases, with 12 bases remaining between them. CDR1 and CDR2 from the germline V gene are MNHEY and SMNVEV (reference sequence). CDR3 length equals 13 residues.

This clonotype was detected ten times or more. The V call is TRBV7-9, the J call TRBJ2-4, with 10 bases matching TRBD2. Trimming at V came to 7 bases and at J to 8 bases, leaving 14 bases not matched to a gene. This CDR3 comprises 16 residues. CDR1 is SEHNR, CDR2 FQNEAQ, per germline (reference sequence). CDR3 residues: CASTEGPSGGEDIQYF. The CDR3 DNA reads TGTGCCAGCACCGAAGGGCCTAGCGGGGGAGAGGACATTCAGTACTTC.

In its sample, this clonotype was seen many times. The chain links TRBV28 to TRBJ2-1, with D possibly TRBD1 on 6 matching bases. Germline values: CDR1 MDHEN, CDR2 SYDVKM. The V and J ends lost 1 base and 6 bases respectively, with 10 bases between them. This CDR3 comprises 14 residues. Here the CDR3 reads CASSLSGVGNEQFF. CDR3 coding DNA: TGTGCCAGCAGTTTATCAGGGGTTGGCAATGAGCAGTTCTTC.

This clonotype was seen ten or more times. The rearrangement joins TRBV13 to TRBJ2-3; maybe TRBD1 (5 bases). V was clipped by 3 bases and J by 0 bases, with 19 bases between them. Per germline, CDR1 PRHDT and CDR2 FYEKMQ (reference sequence). This CDR3 is 18 amino acids long. The CDR3 region has the DNA TGTGCCAGCAGCTTCTCTTTCAGGGATGAGACTAGCACAGATACGCAGTATTTT. Translated: CASSFSFRDETSTDTQYF. Supplemented by reference TRBV13 and TRBJ2-3, the full variable domain reads AAGVIQSPRHLIKEKRETATLKCYPIPRHDTVYWYQQGPGQDPQFLISFYEKMQSDKGSIPDRFSAQQFSDYHSELNMSSLELGDSALYFCASSFSFRDETSTDTQYFGPGTRLTVL.

This clonotype was recorded many times. The chain has TRBV7-9 and TRBJ2-7; D may be TRBD1 (5 bases). CDR1 and CDR2 (germline): SEHNR, FQNEAQ (reference sequence). CDR3 size: 12 residues. The ends were cut back, 2 bases at V and 6 bases at J, with 8 bases in the middle. The chain's CDR3 is CASSLQGAEQYF. CDR3 DNA sequence: TGTGCCAGCAGCTTACAGGGCGCCGAGCAGTACTTC.

This clonotype was recorded at least ten times. This chain uses TRBV7-9 with TRBJ1-1, with D possibly matching TRBD1 (5 bases). The CDR3 contains 13 residues. Germline CDR1 is SEHNR and CDR2 is FQNEAQ (reference sequence). The V end lost 5 bases, the J end lost 8 bases, and 15 bases lay between the germline ends. CDR3 region: CASSLWGKPEAFF. Here the CDR3 DNA reads TGTGCCAGCAGCCTTTGGGGGAAGCCCGAAGCTTTCTTT.

The table lists this clonotype with many counts. The chain joins TRBV12-3 or TRBV12-4 to TRBJ2-1, with 8 bases aligning to TRBD2. CDR3 length: 12 amino acids. Losses at the gene ends were 7 bases for V and 15 bases for J; bases not matched to a gene: 11. CDR3 residues: CASIREGGGRFF. The CDR3 DNA reads TGTGCCAGCATCCGGGAGGGCGGGGGCCGGTTCTTC.

This clonotype was observed many times. The junction shows a germline mismatch at one end, possibly a read error. The rearrangement uses TRBV7-9 and TRBJ2-1; the match to TRBD2 covers 10 bases. The CDR3 length is 14 residues. CDR1 is SEHNR, CDR2 FQNEAQ, per germline (reference sequence). CDR3 sequence: CACSGRALYNEQFF. In DNA, the CDR3 is TGTGCCTGCAGCGGGAGGGCCCTTTACAATGAGCAGTTCTTC.

This clonotype was seen ten or more times. The chain recombines TRBV9 with TRBJ2-2; possibly TRBD1 or TRBD2 for D (5 bases each). The CDR3 sequence is 16 residues long. Trimming pared 1 base from V and 6 bases from J, leaving 16 bases between. Germline values: CDR1 SGDLS, CDR2 YYNGEE. CDR3 sequence: CASSVTKLGVAGELFF. CDR3 sequence (DNA): TGTGCCAGCAGCGTAACCAAGTTGGGGGTCGCCGGGGAGCTGTTTTTT.

This clonotype was seen at least ten times. The chain joins TRBV11-1 to TRBJ2-7; D is tentatively TRBD1 or TRBD2 (6 bases each). The CDR3 has 18 residues. The germline gives CDR1 SGHAT, CDR2 FQDESV (reference sequence). V was clipped by 5 bases and J by 3 bases, with 26 bases between them. DNA of the CDR3: TGTGCCAGCAGCCTTATATCATTCGGGGGCCAAGCTCTCTACGAGCAGTACTTC. This translates into CASSLISFGGQALYEQYF.

This clonotype was picked up many times. The chain is built from TRBV6-1 and TRBJ1-1; D perhaps matches TRBD1 (6 bases). Germline V gene data show CDR1 as MNHNS and CDR2 as SASEGT. Trimming took off 0 bases at V and 3 bases at J, with 17 bases between the two ends. The CDR3 extends over 17 amino acids. For the CDR3, the DNA is TGTGCCAGCAGTGAAGCCTTTAATTACAGGGATCACACTGAAGCTTTCTTT. Its translation is CASSEAFNYRDHTEAFF.

This clonotype has a count of ten or more. J is TRBJ2-1 and V is TRBV4-3; no reliable D call. Trimming removed 0 bases from V and 0 bases from J, with 9 bases in between. CDR1 and CDR2 (germline): LGHNA, YSLEER. This CDR3 is 16 amino acids long. The CDR3 here is CASSQDSAYSYNEQFF. The CDR3 DNA sequence: TGCGCCAGCAGCCAAGATTCCGCTTACTCCTACAATGAGCAGTTCTTC.

This clonotype came up many times. The chain couples TRBV14 to TRBJ1-1; D gene unclear. Germline V gives CDR1 SGHDN, CDR2 FVKESK. Trimming took 1 base from V and 4 from J, leaving 16 bases between them. The CDR3 runs to 16 residues. The CDR3 bases are TGTGCCAGCAGCCAAGGCGGGCCCCAGCGGGGCACTGAAGCTTTCTTT. Protein product: CASSQGGPQRGTEAFF.